The T cell receptor beta chain under discussion was sequenced for a study of blood T cell repertoires in COVID-19. The wider study: Spain, Italy and the United States supplied samples that represented acute and convalescent COVID-19. PBMCs, B-cell-depleted T cells, or T cells were the source of the cDNA or gDNA that made up the material.

The V and J ends lost 1 base and 5 bases, in that order; junction bases with no gene match: 5. Per germline, CDR1 SGHRS and CDR2 YFSETQ. The CDR3 is made up of 16 amino acids. Sequenced by immunoSEQ multiplex PCR; TCRdb stores in-frame clones only, minus some. The table has about 310,000 clones, 85% seen once. This clone has at least ten counts. Participant reports of clinical history set cohort assignment. During the 2 weeks before they entered the study, exposed participants had met someone with a PCR-confirmed or clinician-diagnosed COVID-19 case. The receptor comes from a woman aged 25 to 45 who had been exposed to COVID-19. The chain combines TRBV5-1 with TRBJ2-2, with TRBD2 matching 10 bases. Specimen: PBMCs or T cells enriched from blood (not recorded which). The CDR3 loop is CASSLNQGLATGELFF. In DNA, the CDR3 is TGCGCCAGCAGCTTGAATCAGGGACTAGCGACCGGGGAGCTGTTTTTT. The complete variable domain, with remaining parts taken from reference TRBV5-1 and TRBJ2-2, reads KAGVTQTPRYLIKTRGQQVTLSCSPISGHRSVSWYQQTPGQGLQFLFEYFSETQRNKGNFPGRFSGRQFSNSRSEMNVSTLELGDSALYLCASSLNQGLATGELFFGEGSRLTVL.